The clone carrying this T cell receptor beta chain turned up a few times. The sample is drawn from a study of T-cell reconstitution after alpha-beta-depleted transplantation in children. V was clipped by 6 bases and J by 5 bases; unmatched bases: 5. Per the germline V gene, CDR1 is MNHEY and CDR2 is SVGEGT. The CDR3 has 14 residues. It was with unique molecular identifiers that the TCRbeta library was prepared. TCRdb re-derived calls from the PCR reads in MiXCR, one entry per CDR3 protein. The sample has hundreds of thousands of distinct CDR3 sequences, 23% seen once; the top ten hold around 14%. The sequence was collected from a boy in the first two years of life who had a stem cell transplant for acute myeloid leukemia, so the T cells may come from the graft donor. The chain carries TRBV6-2 or TRBV6-3 and TRBJ2-1; 9 nucleotides agree with TRBD1. The sequenced sample was PBMCs, mostly from graft donor cells, obtained 360 days after TCRalphabeta/CD19-depleted stem cell transplant. In DNA form, the CDR3 reads TGTGCCAGCAGAGTATGGACAGGGGACAATGAGCAGTTCTTC. Its translation is CASRVWTGDNEQFF.